The clone carrying this T cell receptor beta chain has at least ten counts. The antigen is not known. Time point indicated: longitudinal time-point 1 (baseline). This specimen belongs to a study of neurological immune-mediated disorders. CDR3 length: 16 residues. Losses at the gene ends were 3 bases for V and 4 bases for J; bases not matched to a gene: 8. Germline values: CDR1 ENHRY, CDR2 SYGVKD. Study results and limitations: The expanded clones of different subjects shared no CDR3 amino acid sequences (suggesting private repertoires in all groups).

TCRdb ran MiXCR on the 5' RACE reads and lists one entry per CDR3 protein. The sample consists of 71,000 or so distinct CDR3 sequences, approximately 14% of them appearing once. Sequencing used PBMCs. The chain is built from TRBV10-3 and TRBJ2-7; 11 bases fit TRBD1. The receptor was isolated from a female donor with HTLV-1-associated myelopathy (HAM/TSP). This CDR3 reads CAISDSPGTGGYEQYF. The CDR3 bases are TGTGCCATCAGTGACAGTCCCGGGACAGGGGGGTACGAGCAGTACTTC.